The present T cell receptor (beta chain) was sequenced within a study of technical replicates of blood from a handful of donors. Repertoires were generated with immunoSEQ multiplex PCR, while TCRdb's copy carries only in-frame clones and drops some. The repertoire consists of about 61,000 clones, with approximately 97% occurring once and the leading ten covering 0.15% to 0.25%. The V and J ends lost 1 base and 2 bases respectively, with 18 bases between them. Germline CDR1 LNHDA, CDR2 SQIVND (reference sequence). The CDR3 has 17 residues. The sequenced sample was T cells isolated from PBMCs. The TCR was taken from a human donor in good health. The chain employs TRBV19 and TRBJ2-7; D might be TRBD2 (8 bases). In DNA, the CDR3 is TGTGCCAGTAGTATAGGTAGCGGGACAGACCTTACCTACGAGCAGTACTTC. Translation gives CASSIGSGTDLTYEQYF. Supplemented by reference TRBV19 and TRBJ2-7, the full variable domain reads DGGITQSPKYLFRKEGQNVTLSCEQNLNHDAMYWYRQDPGQGLRLIYYSQIVNDFQKGDIAEGYSVSREKKESFPLTVTSAQKNPTAFYLCASSIGSGTDLTYEQYFGPGTRLTVT.